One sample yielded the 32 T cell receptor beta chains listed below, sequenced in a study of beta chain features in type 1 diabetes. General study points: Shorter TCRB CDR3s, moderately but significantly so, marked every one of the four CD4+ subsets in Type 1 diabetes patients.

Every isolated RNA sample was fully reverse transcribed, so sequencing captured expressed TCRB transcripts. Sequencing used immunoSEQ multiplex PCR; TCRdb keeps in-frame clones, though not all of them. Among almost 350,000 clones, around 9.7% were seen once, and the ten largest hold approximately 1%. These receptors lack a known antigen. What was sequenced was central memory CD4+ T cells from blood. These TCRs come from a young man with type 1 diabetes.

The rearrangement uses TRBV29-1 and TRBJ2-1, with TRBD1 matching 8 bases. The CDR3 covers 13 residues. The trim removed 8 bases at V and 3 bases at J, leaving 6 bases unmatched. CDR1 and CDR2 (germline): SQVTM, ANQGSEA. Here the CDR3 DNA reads TGCAGCCTTAGGACAGGGAGCTACAATGAGCAGTTCTTC. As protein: CSLRTGSYNEQFF.

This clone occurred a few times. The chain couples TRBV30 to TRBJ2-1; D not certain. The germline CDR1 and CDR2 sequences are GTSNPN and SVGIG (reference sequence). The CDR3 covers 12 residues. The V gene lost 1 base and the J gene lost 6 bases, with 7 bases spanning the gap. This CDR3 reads CAWSGTINEQFF. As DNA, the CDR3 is TGTGCCTGGAGTGGGACGATCAATGAGCAGTTCTTC.

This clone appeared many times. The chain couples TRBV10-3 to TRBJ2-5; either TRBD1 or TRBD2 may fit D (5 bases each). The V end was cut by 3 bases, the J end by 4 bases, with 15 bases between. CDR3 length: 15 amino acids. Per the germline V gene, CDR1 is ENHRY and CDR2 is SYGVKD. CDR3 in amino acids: CAISDPRDPGETQYF. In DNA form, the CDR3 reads TGTGCCATCAGTGACCCCCGGGACCCAGGAGAGACCCAGTACTTC.

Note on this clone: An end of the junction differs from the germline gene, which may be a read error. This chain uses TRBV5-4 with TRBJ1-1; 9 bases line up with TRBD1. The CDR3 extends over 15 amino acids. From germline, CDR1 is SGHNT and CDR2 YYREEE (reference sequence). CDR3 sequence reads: CASSFSGTGNAEAFF. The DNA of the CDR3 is TGTGCCAGCAGCTTCTCGGGGACAGGGAACGCTGAAGCTTTCTTT.

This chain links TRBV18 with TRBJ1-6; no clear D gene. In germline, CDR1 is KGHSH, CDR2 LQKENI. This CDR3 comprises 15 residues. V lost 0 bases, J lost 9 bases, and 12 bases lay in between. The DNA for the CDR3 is TGTGCCAGCTCACCACCGGTGGGGAACAGTTCACCCCTCCACTTT. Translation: CASSPPVGNSSPLHF. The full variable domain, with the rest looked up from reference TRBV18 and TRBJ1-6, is NAGVMQNPRHLVRRRGQEARLRCSPMKGHSHVYWYRQLPEEGLKFMVYLQKENIIDESGMPKERFSAEFPKEGPSILRIQQVVRGDSAAYFCASSPPVGNSSPLHFGNGTRLTVT.

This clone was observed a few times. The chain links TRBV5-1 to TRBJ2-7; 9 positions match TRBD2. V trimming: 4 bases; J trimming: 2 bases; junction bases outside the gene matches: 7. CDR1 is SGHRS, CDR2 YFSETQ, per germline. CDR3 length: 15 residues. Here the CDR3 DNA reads TGCGCCAGCAGCCCGCTAGCGGGACATACCTACGAGCAGTACTTC. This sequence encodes CASSPLAGHTYEQYF. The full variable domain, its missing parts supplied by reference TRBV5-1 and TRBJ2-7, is KAGVTQTPRYLIKTRGQQVTLSCSPISGHRSVSWYQQTPGQGLQFLFEYFSETQRNKGNFPGRFSGRQFSNSRSEMNVSTLELGDSALYLCASSPLAGHTYEQYFGPGTRLTVT.

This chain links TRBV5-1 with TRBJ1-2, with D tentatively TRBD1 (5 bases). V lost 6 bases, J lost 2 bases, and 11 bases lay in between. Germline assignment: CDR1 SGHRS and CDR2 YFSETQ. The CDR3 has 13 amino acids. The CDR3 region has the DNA TGCGCCAGCAAAAGGGACTTGAACTATGGCTACACCTTC. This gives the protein CASKRDLNYGYTF.

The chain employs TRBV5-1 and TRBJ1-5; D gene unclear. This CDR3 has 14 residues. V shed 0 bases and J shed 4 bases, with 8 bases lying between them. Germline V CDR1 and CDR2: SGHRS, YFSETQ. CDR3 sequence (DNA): TGCGCCAGCAGCTTGGACGTAGGAAATCAGCCCCAGCATTTT. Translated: CASSLDVGNQPQHF.

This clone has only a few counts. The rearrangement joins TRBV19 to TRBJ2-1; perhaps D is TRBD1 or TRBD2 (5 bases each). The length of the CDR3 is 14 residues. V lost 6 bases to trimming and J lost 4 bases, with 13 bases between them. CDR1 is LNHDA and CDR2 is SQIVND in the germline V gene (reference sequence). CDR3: CASSPLGAYNEQFF. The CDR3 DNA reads TGTGCCAGTAGCCCCCTCGGGGCTTACAATGAGCAGTTCTTC.

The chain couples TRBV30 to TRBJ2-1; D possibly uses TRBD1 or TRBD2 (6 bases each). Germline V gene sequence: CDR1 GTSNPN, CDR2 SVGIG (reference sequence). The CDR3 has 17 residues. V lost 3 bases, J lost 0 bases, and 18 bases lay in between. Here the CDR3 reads CAWRGGPNISSYNEQFF. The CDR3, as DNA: TGTGCCTGGAGAGGGGGGCCAAACATAAGCTCCTACAATGAGCAGTTCTTC.

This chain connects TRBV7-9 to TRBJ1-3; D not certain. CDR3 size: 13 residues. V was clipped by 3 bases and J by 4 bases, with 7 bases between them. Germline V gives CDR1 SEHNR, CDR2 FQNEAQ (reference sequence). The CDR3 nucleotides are TGTGCCAGCAGCTTTCAACAGGGAAACACCATATATTTT. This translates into CASSFQQGNTIYF.

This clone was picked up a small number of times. CDR3 in amino acids: CASSLAGRHDEKLFF. CDR3 nucleotides: TGCGCCAGCAGCTTGGCGGGCAGACACGACGAAAAACTGTTTTTT. The rearrangement joins TRBV5-1 to TRBJ1-4, with unresolved D. Germline CDR1 and CDR2: SGHRS and YFSETQ. The CDR3 covers 15 residues. The V and J ends lost 0 bases and 8 bases respectively, with 14 bases between them.

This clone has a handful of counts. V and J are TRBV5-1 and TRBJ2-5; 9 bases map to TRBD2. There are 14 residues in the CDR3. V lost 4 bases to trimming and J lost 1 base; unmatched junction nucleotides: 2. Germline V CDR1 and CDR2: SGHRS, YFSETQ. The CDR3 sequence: CASSASGAQETQYF. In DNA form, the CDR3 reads TGCGCCAGCAGCGCTAGCGGGGCCCAAGAGACCCAGTACTTC.

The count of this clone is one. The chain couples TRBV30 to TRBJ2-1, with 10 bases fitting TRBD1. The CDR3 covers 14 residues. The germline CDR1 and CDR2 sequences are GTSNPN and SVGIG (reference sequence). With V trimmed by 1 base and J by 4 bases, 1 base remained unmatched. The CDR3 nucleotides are TGTGCCTGGAGTGGGGACAGGGGATACAATGAGCAGTTCTTC. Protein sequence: CAWSGDRGYNEQFF. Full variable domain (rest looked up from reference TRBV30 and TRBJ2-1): SQTIHQWPATLVQPVGSPLSLECTVEGTSNPNLYWYRQAAGRGLQLLFYSVGIGQISSEVPQNLSASRPQDRQFILSSKKLLLSDSGFYLCAWSGDRGYNEQFFGPGTRLTVL.

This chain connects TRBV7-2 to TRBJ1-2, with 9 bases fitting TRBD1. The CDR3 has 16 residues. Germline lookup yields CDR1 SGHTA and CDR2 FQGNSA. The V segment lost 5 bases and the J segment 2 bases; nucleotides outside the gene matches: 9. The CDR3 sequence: CASSRGGQGTNYGYTF. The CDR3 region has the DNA TGTGCCAGCAGCCGCGGGGGACAGGGAACAAACTATGGCTACACCTTC.

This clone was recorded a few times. The CDR3 loop is CASSPQTNEQFF. Written as DNA, the CDR3 is TGTGCCAGCAGTCCGCAGACTAATGAGCAGTTCTTC. V gene TRBV6-5 combines with J gene TRBJ2-1; D uncertain. Trimming removed 5 bases at V and 7 bases at J, with 9 bases between. CDR3 size: 12 residues. Per the germline V gene, CDR1 is MNHEY and CDR2 is SVGAGI.

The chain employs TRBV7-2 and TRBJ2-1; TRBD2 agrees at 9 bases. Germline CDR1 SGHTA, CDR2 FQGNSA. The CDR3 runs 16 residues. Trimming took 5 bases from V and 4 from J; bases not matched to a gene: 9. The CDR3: CASSRNLAGTYNEQFF. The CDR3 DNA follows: TGTGCCAGCAGCCGAAATCTAGCGGGGACTTACAATGAGCAGTTCTTC.

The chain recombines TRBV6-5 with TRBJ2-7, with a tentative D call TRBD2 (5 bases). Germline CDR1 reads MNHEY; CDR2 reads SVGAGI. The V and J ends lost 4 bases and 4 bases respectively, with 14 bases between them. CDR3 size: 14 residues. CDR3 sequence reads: CASSSYPPGYEQYF. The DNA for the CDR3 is TGTGCCAGCAGTTCCTACCCGCCGGGGTACGAGCAGTACTTC.

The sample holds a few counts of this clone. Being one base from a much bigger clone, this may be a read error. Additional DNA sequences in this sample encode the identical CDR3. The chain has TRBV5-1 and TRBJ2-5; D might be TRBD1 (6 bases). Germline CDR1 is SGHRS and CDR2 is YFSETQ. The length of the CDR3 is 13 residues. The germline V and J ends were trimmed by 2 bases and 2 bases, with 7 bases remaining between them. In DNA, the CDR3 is TGCGCCAGCAGCTTAGGACAGCAAGAGACCCAGTACTTC. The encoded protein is CASSLGQQETQYF.

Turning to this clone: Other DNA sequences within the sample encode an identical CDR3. CDR3 amino acids: CASSQSTDTQYF. The CDR3 DNA reads as TGTGCCAGCAGCCAGAGCACAGATACGCAGTATTTT. J is TRBJ2-3 and V is TRBV14, with unresolved D. The length of the CDR3 is 12 residues. Trimming left V 3 bases short and J 0 bases short, with 1 base between. Looked up from germline, CDR1 is SGHDN and CDR2 is FVKESK.

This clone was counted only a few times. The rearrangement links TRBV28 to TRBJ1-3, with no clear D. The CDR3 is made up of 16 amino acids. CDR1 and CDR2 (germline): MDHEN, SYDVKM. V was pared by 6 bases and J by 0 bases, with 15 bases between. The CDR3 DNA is TGTGCCAGCAGACCATTGAGGTATAGCTCTGGAAACACCATATATTTT. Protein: CASRPLRYSSGNTIYF.

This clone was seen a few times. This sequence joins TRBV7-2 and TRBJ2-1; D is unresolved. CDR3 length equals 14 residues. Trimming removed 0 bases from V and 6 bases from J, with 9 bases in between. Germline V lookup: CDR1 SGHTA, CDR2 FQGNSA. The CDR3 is CASSLADGPNEQFF. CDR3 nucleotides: TGTGCCAGCAGCTTAGCGGACGGGCCCAATGAGCAGTTCTTC.

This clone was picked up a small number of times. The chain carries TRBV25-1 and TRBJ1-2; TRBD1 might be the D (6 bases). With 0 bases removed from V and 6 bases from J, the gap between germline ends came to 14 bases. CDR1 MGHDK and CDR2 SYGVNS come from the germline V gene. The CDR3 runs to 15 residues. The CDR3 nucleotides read TGTGCCAGCAGTGAATATCGGGGGGCGAGTGATGGCTACACCTTC. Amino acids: CASSEYRGASDGYTF.

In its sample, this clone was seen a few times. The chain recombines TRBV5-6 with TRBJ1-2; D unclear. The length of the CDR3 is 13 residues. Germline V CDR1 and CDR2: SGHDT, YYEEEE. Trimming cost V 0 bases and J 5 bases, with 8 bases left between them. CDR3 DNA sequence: TGTGCCAGCAGCTTGGGCGGACCTTATGGCTACACCTTC. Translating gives CASSLGGPYGYTF.

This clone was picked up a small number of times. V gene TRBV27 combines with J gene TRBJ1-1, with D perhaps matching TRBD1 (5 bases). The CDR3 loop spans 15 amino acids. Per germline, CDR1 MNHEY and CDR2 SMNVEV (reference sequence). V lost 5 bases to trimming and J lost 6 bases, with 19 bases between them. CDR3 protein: CASSQGSPLISEAFF. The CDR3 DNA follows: TGTGCCAGCAGTCAGGGTTCCCCCTTGATTTCTGAAGCTTTCTTT.

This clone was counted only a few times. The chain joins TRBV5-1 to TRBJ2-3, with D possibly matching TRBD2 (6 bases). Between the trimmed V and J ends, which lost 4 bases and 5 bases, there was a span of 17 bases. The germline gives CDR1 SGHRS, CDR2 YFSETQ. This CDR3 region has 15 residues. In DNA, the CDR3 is TGCGCCAGCAGCGAAGAACCCGGGACTTTAGATACGCAGTATTTT. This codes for CASSEEPGTLDTQYF.

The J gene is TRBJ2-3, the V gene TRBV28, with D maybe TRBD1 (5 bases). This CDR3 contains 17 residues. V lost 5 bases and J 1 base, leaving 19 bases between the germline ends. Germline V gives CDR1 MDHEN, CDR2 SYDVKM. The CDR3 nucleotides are TGTGCCAGCAGTATCCCCTCAGGGTACGCACGCACAGATACGCAGTATTTT. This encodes CASSIPSGYARTDTQYF.

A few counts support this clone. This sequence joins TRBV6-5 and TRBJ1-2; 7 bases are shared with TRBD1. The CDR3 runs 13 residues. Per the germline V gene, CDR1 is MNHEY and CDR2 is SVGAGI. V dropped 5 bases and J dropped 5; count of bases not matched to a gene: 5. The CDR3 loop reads CASSPQGVYGYTF. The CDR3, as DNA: TGTGCCAGCAGTCCCCAGGGGGTATATGGCTACACCTTC.

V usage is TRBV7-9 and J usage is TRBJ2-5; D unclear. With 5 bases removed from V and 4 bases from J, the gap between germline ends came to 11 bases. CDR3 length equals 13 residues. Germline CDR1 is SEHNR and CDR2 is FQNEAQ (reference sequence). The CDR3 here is CASSPVARETQYF. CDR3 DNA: TGTGCCAGCAGCCCGGTGGCTCGAGAGACCCAGTACTTC.

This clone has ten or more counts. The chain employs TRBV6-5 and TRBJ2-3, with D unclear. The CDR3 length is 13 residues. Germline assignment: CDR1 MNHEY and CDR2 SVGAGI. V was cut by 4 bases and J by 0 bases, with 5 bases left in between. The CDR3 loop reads CASSSPSTDTQYF. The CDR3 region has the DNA TGTGCCAGCAGTTCTCCTAGCACAGATACGCAGTATTTT.

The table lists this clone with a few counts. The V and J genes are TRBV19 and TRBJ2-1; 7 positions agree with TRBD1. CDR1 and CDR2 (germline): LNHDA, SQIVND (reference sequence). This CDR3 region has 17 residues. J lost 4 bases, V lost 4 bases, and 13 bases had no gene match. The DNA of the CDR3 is TGTGCCAGTAGTACCTTACAAACAGGGGACCGGTACAATGAGCAGTTCTTC. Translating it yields CASSTLQTGDRYNEQFF.

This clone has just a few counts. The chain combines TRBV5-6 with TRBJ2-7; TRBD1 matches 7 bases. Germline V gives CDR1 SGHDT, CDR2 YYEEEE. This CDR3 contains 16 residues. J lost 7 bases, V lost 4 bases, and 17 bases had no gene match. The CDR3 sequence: CASSRVGQDITGEQYF. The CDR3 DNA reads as TGTGCCAGCAGCCGAGTCGGACAGGACATCACGGGAGAGCAGTACTTC. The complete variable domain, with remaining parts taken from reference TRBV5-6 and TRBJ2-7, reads DAGVTQSPTHLIKTRGQQVTLRCSPKSGHDTVSWYQQALGQGPQFIFQYYEEEERQRGNFPDRFSGHQFPNYSSELNVNALLLGDSALYLCASSRVGQDITGEQYFGPGTRLTVT.